Listed here is a single T cell receptor beta chain. The record originates from a study of shared clonotypes between healthy human individuals. Study-wide background: For every donor, three CD4 naive, three CD4 memory, two CD8 naive and one CD8 memory plates were used.

Repertoires were generated with immunoSEQ multiplex PCR, while TCRdb's copy carries only in-frame clones and drops some. Found here are 760,000 or so clones, 95% to 97% of them singletons; the top ten hold around 0.25%. CDR3 length: 15 residues. Trimming stripped 0 bases from V and 8 bases from J, with 15 bases between. Per germline, CDR1 SGDLS and CDR2 YYNGEE. Naive CD8 cells, CD45RO-negative and positively selected for CCR7, excluded terminally differentiated effector memory CD45RA+ cells. This sequence joins TRBV9 and TRBJ2-1; D ambiguous. The sequenced sample was naive CD8+ T cells sorted from blood. The receptor was derived from a man between 25 and 39 years old in good health. CDR3 coding DNA: TGTGCCAGCAGCGTAGCAGTGAACCCCCTCGATGAGCAGTTCTTC. It specifies CASSVAVNPLDEQFF. Drawing the rest from reference TRBV9 and TRBJ2-1, the complete variable domain is DSGVTQTPKHLITATGQRVTLRCSPRSGDLSVYWYQQSLDQGLQFLIQYYNGEERAKGNILERFSAQQFPDLHSELNLSSLELGDSALYFCASSVAVNPLDEQFFGPGTRLTVL.